This T cell receptor beta chain appears in the sequencing data of a study of T cells after yellow fever vaccination. Overall study context: Any fraction with a low cell number was prepared using SMART-Seq v4 Ultra Low Input.

A few counts support this clonotype. Antigen unknown. Sequence at one end of the junction differs from germline and may be a read error. The authors made TCR cDNA by 5'RACE template switching, adding a universal primer site and UMIs. TCRdb passed the 5' RACE reads through MiXCR, listing each CDR3 protein once. The sample shows about 130,000 distinct CDR3 sequences, approximately 7% of them seen only once. Germline loops: CDR1 SGHVS, CDR2 FQNEAQ. The CDR3 runs to 14 residues. The study's findings and limits: Clonotypes appearing in both CD4 and CD8 compartments existed, and their share was small. The secondary response peaked faster, at day 5 versus 15, but was weaker.

The J gene is TRBJ2-3, the V gene TRBV7-8; 9 bases fit TRBD2. The receptor's source is a man aged 18-30 years who received the YFV17D yellow fever vaccine. The sample here was CD4+ T cells sorted from PBMCs, taken roughly 10 days after the first yellow fever vaccination. This CDR3 reads CASSLAGKADTQYF. The CDR3 bases are TGTGCCAGCAGCCTAGCGGGAAAGGCAGATACGCAGTATTTT.